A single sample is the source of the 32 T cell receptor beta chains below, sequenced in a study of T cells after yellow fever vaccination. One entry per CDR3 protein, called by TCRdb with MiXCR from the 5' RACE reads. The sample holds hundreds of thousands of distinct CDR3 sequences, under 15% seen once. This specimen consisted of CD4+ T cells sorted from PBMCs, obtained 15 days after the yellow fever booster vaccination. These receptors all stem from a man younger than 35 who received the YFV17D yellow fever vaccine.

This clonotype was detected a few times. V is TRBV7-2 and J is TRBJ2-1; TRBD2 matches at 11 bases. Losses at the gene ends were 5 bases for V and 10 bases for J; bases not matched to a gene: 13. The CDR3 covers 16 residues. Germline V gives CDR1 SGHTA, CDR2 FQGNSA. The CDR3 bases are TGTGCCAGCAGCCCCAGACTAGCGGGGTCCAATAACGAGCAGTTCTTC. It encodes CASSPRLAGSNNEQFF.

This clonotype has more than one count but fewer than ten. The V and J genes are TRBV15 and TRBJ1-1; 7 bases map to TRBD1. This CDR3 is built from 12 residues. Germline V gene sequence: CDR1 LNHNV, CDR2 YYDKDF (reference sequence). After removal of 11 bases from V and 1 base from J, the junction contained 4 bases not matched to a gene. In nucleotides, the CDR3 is TGTGCCGCCTACAGGGGGAACACTGAAGCTTTCTTT. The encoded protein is CAAYRGNTEAFF.

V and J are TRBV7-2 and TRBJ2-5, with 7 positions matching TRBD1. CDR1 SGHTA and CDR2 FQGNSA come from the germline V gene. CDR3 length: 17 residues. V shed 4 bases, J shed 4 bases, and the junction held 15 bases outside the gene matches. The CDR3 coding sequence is TGTGCCAGCAGCTCTACCACCGGGACAGCCCCTCGAGAGACCCAGTACTTC. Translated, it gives CASSSTTGTAPRETQYF.

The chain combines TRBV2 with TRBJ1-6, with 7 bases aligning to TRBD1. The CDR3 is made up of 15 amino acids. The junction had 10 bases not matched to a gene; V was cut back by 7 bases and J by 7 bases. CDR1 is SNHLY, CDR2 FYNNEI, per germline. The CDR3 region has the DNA TGTGCCAGCACCTTATCTGGACAGGAGAATTCACCCCTCCACTTT. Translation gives CASTLSGQENSPLHF.

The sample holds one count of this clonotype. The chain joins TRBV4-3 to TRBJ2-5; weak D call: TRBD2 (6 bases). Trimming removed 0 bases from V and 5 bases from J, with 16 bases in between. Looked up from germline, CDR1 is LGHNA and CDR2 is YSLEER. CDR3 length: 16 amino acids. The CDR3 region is CASSQDHHVGGETQYF. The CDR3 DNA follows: TGCGCCAGCAGCCAAGATCATCATGTCGGAGGGGAGACCCAGTACTTC.

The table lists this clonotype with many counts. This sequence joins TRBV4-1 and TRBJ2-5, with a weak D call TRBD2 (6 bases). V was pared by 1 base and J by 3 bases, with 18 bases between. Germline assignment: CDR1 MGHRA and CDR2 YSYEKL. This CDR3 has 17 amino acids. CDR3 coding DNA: TGCGCCAGCAGCCAAGGTGCGGGGCTACGGACGGAAGAGACCCAGTACTTC. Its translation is CASSQGAGLRTEETQYF.

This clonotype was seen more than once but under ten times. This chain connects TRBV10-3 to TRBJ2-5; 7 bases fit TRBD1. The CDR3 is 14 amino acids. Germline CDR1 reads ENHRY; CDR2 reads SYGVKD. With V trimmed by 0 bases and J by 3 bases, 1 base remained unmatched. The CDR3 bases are TGTGCCATCAGTGAGTCGACAGGGAAAGAGACCCAGTACTTC. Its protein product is CAISESTGKETQYF.

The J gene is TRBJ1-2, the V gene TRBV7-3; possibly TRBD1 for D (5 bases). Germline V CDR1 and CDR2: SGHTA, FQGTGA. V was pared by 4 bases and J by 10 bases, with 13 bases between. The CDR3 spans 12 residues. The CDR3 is CASSSTGRDYTF. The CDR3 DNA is TGTGCCAGCAGCTCCACGGGCAGGGACTACACCTTC. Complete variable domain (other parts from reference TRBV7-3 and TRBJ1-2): GAGVSQTPSNKVTEKGKYVELRCDPISGHTALYWYRQSLGQGPEFLIYFQGTGAADDSGLPNDRFFAVRPEGSVSTLKIQRTERGDSAVYLCASSSTGRDYTFGSGTRLTVV.

CDR3 amino acids: CASRRQIQETQYF. As DNA, the CDR3 is TGTGCCAGCAGGAGACAGATCCAAGAGACCCAGTACTTC. The rearrangement uses TRBV12-3 or TRBV12-4 and TRBJ2-5, with TRBD1 as a possible D gene (5 bases). The CDR3 is 13 amino acids. V gave up 6 bases and J gave up 1 base, with 9 bases separating them.

CDR3 protein: CASSQDYPRGNEQFF. Written as DNA, the CDR3 is TGTGCCAGCAGCCAAGATTACCCCAGGGGCAATGAGCAGTTCTTC. The gene calls are TRBV4-2 and TRBJ2-1; D possibly corresponds to TRBD1 (6 bases). Germline V CDR1 and CDR2: LGHNA, YNFKEQ. The CDR3 totals 15 residues. The ends were cut back, 0 bases at V and 6 bases at J, with 12 bases in the middle.

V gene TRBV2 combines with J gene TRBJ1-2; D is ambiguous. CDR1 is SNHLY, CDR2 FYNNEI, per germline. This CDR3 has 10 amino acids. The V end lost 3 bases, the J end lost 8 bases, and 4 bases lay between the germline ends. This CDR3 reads CASSEEGYTF. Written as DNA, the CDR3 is TGTGCCAGCAGTGAGGAGGGCTACACCTTC.

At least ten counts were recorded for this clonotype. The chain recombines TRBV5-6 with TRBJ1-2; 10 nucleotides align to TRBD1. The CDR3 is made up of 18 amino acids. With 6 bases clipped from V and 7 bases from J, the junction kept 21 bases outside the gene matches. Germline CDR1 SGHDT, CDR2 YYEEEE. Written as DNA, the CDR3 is TGTGCCAGCACCCAAACCGGCGGGACAGGGGCGATGGAGTTTGGCTACACCTTC. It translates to CASTQTGGTGAMEFGYTF.

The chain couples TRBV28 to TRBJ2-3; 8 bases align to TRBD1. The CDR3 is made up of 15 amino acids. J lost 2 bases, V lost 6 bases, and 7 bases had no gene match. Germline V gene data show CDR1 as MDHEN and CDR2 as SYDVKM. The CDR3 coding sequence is TGTGCCAGCAGGAACGGACAGGGATACACAGATACGCAGTATTTT. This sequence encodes CASRNGQGYTDTQYF.

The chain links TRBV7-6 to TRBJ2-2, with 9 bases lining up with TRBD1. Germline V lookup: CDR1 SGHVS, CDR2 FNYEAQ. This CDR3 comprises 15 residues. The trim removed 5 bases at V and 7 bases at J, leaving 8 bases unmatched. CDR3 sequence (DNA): TGTGCCAGCAGCCGCGGACAGGGGAGGAGCGGGGAGCTGTTTTTT. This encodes CASSRGQGRSGELFF.

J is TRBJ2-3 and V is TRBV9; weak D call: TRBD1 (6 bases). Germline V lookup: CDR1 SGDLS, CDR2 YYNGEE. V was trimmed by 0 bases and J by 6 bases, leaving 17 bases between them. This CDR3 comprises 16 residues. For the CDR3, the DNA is TGTGCCAGCAGCGTAGAACAGGGCCCCACCGGGGATACGCAGTATTTT. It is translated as CASSVEQGPTGDTQYF.

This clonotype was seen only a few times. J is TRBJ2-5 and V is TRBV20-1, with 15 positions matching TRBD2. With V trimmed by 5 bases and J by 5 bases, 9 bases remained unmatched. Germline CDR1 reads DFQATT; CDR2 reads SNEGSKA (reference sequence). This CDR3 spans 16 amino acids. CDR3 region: CSAHGLAGGTRETQYF. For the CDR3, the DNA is TGCAGTGCTCATGGACTAGCGGGGGGGACCAGGGAGACCCAGTACTTC.

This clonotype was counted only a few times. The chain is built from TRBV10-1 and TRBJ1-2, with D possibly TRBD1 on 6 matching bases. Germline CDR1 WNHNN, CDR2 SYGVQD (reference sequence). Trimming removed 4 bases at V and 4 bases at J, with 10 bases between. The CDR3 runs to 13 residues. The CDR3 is CASSGQGTYGYTF. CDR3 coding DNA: TGCGCCAGCAGTGGGCAGGGGACCTATGGCTACACCTTC.

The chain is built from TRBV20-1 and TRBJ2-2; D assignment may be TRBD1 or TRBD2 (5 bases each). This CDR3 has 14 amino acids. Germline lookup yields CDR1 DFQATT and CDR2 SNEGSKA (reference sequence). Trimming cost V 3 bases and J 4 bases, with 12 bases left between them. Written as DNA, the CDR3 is TGCAGTGCTAGGGACGGGACGGGCACCGGGGAGCTGTTTTTT. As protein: CSARDGTGTGELFF.

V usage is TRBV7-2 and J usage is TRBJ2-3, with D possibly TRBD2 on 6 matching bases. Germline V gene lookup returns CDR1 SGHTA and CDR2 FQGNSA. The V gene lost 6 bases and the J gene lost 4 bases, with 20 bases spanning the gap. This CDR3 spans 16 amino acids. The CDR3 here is CASSQSSLGGADTQYF. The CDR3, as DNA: TGTGCCAGCAGTCAATCTTCATTGGGCGGGGCAGATACGCAGTATTTT. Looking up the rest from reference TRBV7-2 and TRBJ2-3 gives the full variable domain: GAGVSQSPSNKVTEKGKDVELRCDPISGHTALYWYRQSLGQGLEFLIYFQGNSAPDKSGLPSDRFSAERTGGSVSTLTIQRTQQEDSAVYLCASSQSSLGGADTQYFGPGTRLTVL.

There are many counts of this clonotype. This CDR3 is CASSPGGEKLFF. The CDR3 bases are TGTGCCAGCAGCCCGGGAGGTGAAAAACTGTTTTTT. The V and J genes are TRBV7-3 and TRBJ1-4; D is ambiguous. The germline CDR1 and CDR2 sequences are SGHTA and FQGTGA. V lost 5 bases and J lost 7, with 8 bases in between. The CDR3 consists of 12 residues.

In DNA form, the CDR3 reads TGTGCCAGCAGCGATCGGGACAGGGGCAATACGCAGTATTTT. This gives the protein CASSDRDRGNTQYF. The genes are TRBV9 and TRBJ2-3, with 10 bases lining up with TRBD1. The CDR3 sequence is 14 residues long. Germline CDR1 reads SGDLS; CDR2 reads YYNGEE. V was pared by 3 bases and J by 7 bases, with 5 bases of the junction left unmatched.

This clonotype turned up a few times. The chain's CDR3 is CASSPQSNQPQHF. The CDR3 nucleotides read TGTGCCAGCAGCCCGCAGAGCAATCAGCCCCAGCATTTT. The rearrangement links TRBV7-9 to TRBJ1-5, with no clear D. Germline values: CDR1 SEHNR, CDR2 FQNEAQ (reference sequence). CDR3 size: 13 residues. Trimming left V 5 bases short and J 1 base short, with 6 bases between. Combining the CDR3 with reference TRBV7-9 and TRBJ1-5 gives the whole variable domain DTGVSQNPRHKITKRGQNVTFRCDPISEHNRLYWYRQTLGQGPEFLTYFQNEAQLEKSRLLSDRFSAERPKGSFSTLEIQRTEQGDSAMYLCASSPQSNQPQHFGDGTRLSIL.

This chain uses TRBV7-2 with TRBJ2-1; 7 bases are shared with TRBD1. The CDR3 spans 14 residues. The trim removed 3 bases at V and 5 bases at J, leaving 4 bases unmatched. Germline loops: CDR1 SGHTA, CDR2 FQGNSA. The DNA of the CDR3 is TGTGCCAGCAGCTTGAGAGGGGGCCACAATGAGCAGTTCTTC. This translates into CASSLRGGHNEQFF.

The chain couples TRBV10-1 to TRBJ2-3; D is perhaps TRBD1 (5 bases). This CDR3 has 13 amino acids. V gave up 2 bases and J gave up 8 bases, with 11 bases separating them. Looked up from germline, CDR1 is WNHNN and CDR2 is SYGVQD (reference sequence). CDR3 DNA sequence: TGCGCCAGCAGTGAGGTTTTGCAGGGTACGCAGTATTTT. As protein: CASSEVLQGTQYF.

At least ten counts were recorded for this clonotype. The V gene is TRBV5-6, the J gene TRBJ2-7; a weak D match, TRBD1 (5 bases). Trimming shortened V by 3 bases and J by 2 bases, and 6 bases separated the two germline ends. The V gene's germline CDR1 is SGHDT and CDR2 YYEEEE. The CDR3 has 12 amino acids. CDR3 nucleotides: TGTGCCAGCAGCTGGGGCGCCTACGAGCAGTACTTC. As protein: CASSWGAYEQYF.

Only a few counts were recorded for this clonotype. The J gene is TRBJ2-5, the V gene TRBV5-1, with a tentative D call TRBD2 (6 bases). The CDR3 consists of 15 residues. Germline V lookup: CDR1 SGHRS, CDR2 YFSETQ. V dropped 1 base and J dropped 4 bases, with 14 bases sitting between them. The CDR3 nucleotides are TGCGCCAGCAGCTTGCGCGGGGCCGGCGGAGAGACCCAGTACTTC. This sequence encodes CASSLRGAGGETQYF.

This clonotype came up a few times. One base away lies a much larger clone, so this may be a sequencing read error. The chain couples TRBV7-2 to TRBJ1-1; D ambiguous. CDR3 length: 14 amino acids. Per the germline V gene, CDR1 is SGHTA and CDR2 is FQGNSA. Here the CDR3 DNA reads TGTGCCGGCAGCTTAAGGGCCCAGAACACTGAAGCTTTCTTT. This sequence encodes CAGSLRAQNTEAFF. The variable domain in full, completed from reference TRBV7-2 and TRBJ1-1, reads GAGVSQSPSNKVTEKGKDVELRCDPISGHTALYWYRQSLGQGLEFLIYFQGNSAPDKSGLPSDRFSAERTGGSVSTLTIQRTQQEDSAVYLCAGSLRAQNTEAFFGQGTRLTVV.

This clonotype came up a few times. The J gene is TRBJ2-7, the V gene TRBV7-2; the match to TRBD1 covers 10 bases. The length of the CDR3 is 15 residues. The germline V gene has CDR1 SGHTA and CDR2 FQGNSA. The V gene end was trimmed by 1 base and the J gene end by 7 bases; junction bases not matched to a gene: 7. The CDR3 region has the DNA TGTGCCAGCAGCTTAGTCGGGACAGGGGCTGGGGAGCAGTACTTC. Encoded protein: CASSLVGTGAGEQYF.

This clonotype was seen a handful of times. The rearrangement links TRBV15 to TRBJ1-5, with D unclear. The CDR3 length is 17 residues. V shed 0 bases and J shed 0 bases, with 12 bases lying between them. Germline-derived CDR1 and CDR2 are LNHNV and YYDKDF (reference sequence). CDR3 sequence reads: CATSRDGSTYSNQPQHF. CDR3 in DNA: TGTGCCACCAGCAGAGATGGCAGCACCTATAGCAATCAGCCCCAGCATTTT.

The CDR3 is CASSLAPAGNGETQYF. CDR3 nucleotides: TGTGCCAGCAGCTTAGCCCCGGCAGGGAATGGAGAGACCCAGTACTTC. The chain joins TRBV7-2 to TRBJ2-5, with TRBD1 as a possible D gene (5 bases). V lost 0 bases to trimming and J lost 4 bases, with 15 bases between them. The length of the CDR3 is 16 residues. CDR1 SGHTA and CDR2 FQGNSA come from the germline V gene.

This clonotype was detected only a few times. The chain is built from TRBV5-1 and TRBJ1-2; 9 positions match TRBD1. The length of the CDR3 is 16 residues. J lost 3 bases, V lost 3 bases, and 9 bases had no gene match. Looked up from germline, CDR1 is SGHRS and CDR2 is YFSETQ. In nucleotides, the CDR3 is TGCGCCAGCAGCTGGAAACGGGACAGGGACGACTATGGCTACACCTTC. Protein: CASSWKRDRDDYGYTF.

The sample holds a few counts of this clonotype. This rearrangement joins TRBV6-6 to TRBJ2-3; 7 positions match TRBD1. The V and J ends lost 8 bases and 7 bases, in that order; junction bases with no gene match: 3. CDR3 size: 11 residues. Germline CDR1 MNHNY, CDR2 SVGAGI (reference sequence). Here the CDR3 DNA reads TGTGCCAGCCGACAGGGACATACGCAGTATTTT. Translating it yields CASRQGHTQYF.